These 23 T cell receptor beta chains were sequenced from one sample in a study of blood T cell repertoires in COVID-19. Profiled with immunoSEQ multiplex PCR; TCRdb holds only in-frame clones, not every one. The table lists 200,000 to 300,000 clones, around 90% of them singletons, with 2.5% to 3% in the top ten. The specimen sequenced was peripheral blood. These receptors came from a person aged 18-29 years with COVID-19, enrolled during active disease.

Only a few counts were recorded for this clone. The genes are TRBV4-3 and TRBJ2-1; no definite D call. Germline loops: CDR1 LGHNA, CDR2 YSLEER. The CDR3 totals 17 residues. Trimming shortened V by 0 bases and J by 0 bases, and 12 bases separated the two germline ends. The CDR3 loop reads CASSQEVGGSSYNEQFF. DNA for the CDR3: TGCGCCAGCAGCCAAGAAGTAGGCGGTAGCTCCTACAATGAGCAGTTCTTC.

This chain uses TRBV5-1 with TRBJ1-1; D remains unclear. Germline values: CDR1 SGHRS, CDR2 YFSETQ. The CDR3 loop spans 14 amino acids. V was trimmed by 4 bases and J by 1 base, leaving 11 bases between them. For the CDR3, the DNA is TGCGCCAGCAGCCCCGGGTTCAAGAACACTGAAGCTTTCTTT. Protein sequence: CASSPGFKNTEAFF.

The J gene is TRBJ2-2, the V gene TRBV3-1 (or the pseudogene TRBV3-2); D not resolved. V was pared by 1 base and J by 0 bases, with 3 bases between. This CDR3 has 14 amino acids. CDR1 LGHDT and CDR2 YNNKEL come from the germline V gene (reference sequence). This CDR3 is CASSQATNTGELFF. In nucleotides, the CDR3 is TGTGCCAGCAGCCAAGCAACGAACACCGGGGAGCTGTTTTTT.

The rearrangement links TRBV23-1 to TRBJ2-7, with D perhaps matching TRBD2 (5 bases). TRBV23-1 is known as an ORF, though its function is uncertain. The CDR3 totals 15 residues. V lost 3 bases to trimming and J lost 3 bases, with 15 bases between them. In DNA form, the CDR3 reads TGCGCCAGCAGTCAGGTTCGTGCTAGCCGCTACGAGCAGTACTTC. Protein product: CASSQVRASRYEQYF.

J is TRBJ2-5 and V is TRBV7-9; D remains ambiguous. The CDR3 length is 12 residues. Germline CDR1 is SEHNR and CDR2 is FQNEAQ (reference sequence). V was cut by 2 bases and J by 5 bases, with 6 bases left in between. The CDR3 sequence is CASSLLGETQYF. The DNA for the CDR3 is TGTGCCAGCAGCTTATTGGGCGAGACCCAGTACTTC.

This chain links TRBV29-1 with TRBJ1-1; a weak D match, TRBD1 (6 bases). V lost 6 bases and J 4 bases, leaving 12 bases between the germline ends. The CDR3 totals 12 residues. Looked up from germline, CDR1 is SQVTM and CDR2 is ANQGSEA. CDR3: CSVQQGGTEAFF. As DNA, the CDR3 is TGCAGCGTGCAACAGGGTGGCACTGAAGCTTTCTTT.

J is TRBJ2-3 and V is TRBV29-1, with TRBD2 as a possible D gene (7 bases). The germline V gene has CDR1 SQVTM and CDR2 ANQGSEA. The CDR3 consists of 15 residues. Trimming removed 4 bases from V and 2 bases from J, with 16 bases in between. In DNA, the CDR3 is TGCAGCGTTGCAGCCCAGCGGGGACACACAGATACGCAGTATTTT. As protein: CSVAAQRGHTDTQYF.

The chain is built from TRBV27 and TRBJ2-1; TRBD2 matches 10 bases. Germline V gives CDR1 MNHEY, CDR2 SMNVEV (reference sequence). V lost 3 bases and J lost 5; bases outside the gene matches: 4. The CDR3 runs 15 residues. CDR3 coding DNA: TGTGCCAGCAGTTTTCAAGCGGGAGGGCACAATGAGCAGTTCTTC. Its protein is CASSFQAGGHNEQFF.

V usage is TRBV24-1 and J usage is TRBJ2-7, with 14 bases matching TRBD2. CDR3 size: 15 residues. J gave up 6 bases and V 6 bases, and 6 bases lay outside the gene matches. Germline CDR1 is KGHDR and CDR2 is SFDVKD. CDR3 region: CATSRGLAGVGEQYF. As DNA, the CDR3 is TGTGCCACCAGTCGGGGACTAGCGGGAGTCGGCGAGCAGTACTTC.

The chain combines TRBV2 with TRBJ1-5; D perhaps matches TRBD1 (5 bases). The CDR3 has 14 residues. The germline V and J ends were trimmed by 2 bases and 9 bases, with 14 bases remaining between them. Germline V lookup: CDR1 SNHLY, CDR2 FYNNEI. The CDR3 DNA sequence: TGTGCCAGCAGTGAAACGTCAGGGACTATGCCCCAGCATTTT. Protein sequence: CASSETSGTMPQHF.

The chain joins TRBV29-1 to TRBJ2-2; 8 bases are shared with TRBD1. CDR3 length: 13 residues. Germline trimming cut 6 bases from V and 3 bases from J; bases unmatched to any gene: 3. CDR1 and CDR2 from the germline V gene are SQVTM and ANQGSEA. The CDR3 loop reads CSVAGGDTGELFF. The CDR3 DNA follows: TGCAGCGTCGCAGGGGGCGACACCGGGGAGCTGTTTTTT.

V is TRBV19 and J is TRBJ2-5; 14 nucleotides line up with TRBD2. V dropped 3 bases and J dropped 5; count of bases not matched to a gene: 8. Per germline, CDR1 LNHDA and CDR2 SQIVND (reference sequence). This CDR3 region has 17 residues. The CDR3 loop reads CASSIDRTSGRRETQYF. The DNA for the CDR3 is TGTGCCAGTAGTATCGATCGGACTAGCGGGAGGAGGGAGACCCAGTACTTC.

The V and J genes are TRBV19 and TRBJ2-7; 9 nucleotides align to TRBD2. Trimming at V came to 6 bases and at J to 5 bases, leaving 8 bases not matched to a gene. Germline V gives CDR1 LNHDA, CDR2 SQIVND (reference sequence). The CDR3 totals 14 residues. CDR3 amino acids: CASSPLAGSNEQYF. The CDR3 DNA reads TGTGCCAGTAGCCCTCTAGCGGGATCCAACGAGCAGTACTTC. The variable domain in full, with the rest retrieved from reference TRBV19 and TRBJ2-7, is DGGITQSPKYLFRKEGQNVTLSCEQNLNHDAMYWYRQDPGQGLRLIYYSQIVNDFQKGDIAEGYSVSREKKESFPLTVTSAQKNPTAFYLCASSPLAGSNEQYFGPGTRLTVT.

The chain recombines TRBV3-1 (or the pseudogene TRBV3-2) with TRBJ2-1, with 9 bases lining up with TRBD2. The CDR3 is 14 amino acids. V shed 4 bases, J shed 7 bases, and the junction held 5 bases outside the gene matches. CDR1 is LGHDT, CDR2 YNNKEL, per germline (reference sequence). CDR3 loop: CASSLAGEVNEQFF. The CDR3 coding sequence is TGTGCCAGCAGCCTAGCGGGAGAGGTGAATGAGCAGTTCTTC.

CDR3 sequence: CASSSEGPFNEQFF. The CDR3 coding sequence is TGTGCCAGCAGCTCGGAGGGCCCTTTCAATGAGCAGTTCTTC. The chain couples TRBV5-4 to TRBJ2-1, with D possibly TRBD2 on 6 matching bases. Germline V CDR1 and CDR2: SGHNT, YYREEE (reference sequence). The length of the CDR3 is 14 residues. With 3 bases removed from V and 6 bases from J, the gap between germline ends came to 13 bases.

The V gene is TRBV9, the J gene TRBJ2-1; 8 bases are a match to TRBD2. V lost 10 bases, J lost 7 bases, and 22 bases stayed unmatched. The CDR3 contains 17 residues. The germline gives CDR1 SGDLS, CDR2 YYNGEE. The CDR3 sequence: CARRAGGGGYPLNEQFF. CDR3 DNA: TGTGCCCGCCGCGCGGGGGGCGGGGGGTACCCATTGAATGAGCAGTTCTTC.

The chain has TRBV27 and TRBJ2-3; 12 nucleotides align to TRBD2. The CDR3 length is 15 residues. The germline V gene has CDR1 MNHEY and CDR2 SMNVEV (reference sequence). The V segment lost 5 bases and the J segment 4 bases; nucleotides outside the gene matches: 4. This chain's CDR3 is CASSRTSGISDTQYF. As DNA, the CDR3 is TGTGCCAGCAGTCGGACTAGCGGGATTTCAGATACGCAGTATTTT.

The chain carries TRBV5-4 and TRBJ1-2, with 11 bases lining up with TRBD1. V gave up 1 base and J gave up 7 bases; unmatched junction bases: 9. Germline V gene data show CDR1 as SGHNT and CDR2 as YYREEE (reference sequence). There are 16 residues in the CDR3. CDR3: CASSLSAGTGGSGYTF. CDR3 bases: TGTGCCAGCAGCTTGAGTGCCGGGACAGGGGGATCTGGCTACACCTTC.

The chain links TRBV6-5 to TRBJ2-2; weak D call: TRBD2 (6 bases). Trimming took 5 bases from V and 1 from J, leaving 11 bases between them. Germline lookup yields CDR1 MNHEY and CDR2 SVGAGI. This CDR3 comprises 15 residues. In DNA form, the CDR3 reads TGTGCCAGCAGTCGAACTAGCTGGAACACCGGGGAGCTGTTTTTT. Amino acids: CASSRTSWNTGELFF.

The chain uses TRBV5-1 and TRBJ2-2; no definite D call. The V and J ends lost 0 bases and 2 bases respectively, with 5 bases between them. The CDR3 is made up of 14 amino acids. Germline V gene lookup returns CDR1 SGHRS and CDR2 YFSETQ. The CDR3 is CASSLDSNTGELFF. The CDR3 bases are TGCGCCAGCAGCTTGGACAGCAACACCGGGGAGCTGTTTTTT.

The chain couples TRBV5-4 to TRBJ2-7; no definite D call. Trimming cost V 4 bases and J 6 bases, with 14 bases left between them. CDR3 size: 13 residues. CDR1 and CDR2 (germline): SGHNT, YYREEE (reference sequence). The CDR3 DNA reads TGTGCCAGCAGCCCGGCCCTAGGCCTCGAGCAGTACTTC. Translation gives CASSPALGLEQYF.

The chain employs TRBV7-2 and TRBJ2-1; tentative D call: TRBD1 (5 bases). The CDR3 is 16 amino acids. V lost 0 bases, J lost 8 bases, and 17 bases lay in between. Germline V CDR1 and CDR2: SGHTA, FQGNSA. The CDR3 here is CASSLAFYRYGDEQFF. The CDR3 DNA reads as TGTGCCAGCAGCTTAGCCTTCTACAGGTATGGTGATGAGCAGTTCTTC.

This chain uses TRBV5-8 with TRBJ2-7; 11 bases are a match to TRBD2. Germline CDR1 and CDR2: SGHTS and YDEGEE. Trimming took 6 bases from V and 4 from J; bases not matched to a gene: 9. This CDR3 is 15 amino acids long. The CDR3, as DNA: TGTGCCAGCACCTTCATAGCGGGAGGGCTTTACGAGCAGTACTTC. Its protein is CASTFIAGGLYEQYF.